This T cell receptor beta chain was identified during a study of T-cell reconstitution after alpha-beta-depleted transplantation in children. There are many counts of this clonotype. The TCRbeta library incorporated unique molecular identifiers. TCRdb independently ran MiXCR on the PCR reads; one entry per CDR3 protein. The profile shows roughly 24,000 distinct CDR3 sequences, about a tenth of them singletons. The germline gives CDR1 MNHEY, CDR2 SMNVEV (reference sequence). The V gene lost 8 bases and the J gene lost 7 bases, with 9 bases spanning the gap. The CDR3 is 11 amino acids. The chain links TRBV27 to TRBJ1-5; D is undetermined. The sequencing used PBMCs from the stem cell graft donor, collected from the stem cell graft. The source of this sequence is a human donor who donated a stem cell graft to a child with chronic granulomatous disease. The DNA of the CDR3 is TGTGCCAGCGGAATCTACCAGCCCCAGCATTTT. Residues: CASGIYQPQHF.